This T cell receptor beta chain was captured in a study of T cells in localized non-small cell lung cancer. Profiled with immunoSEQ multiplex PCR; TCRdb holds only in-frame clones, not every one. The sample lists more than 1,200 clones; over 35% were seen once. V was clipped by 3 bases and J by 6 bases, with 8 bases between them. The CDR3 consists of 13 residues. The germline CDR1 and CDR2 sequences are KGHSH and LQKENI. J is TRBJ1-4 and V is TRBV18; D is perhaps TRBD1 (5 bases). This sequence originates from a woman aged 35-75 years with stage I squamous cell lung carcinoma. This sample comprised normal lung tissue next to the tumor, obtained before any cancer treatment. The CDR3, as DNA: TGTGCCAGCTCACCGGGGGTGGATGAAAAACTGTTTTTT. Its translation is CASSPGVDEKLFF.